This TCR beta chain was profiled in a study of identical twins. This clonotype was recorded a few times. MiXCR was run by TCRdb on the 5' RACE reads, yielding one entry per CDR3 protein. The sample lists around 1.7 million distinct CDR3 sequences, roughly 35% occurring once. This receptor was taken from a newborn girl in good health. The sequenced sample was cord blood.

For the CDR3, the DNA is TGCAGTGCTAGTCGGTCGGCGGCTAGCACAGATACGCAGTATTTT. This encodes CSASRSAASTDTQYF. The V call is TRBV20-1, the J call TRBJ2-3, with D unclear. Trimming took off 3 bases at V and 0 bases at J, with 13 bases between the two ends. Germline-derived CDR1 and CDR2 are DFQATT and SNEGSKA (reference sequence). The CDR3 totals 15 residues.